This passage covers 26 T cell receptor beta chains from one sample sequenced in a study of cytomegalovirus exposure and HLA in healthy donors (TCRdb year 2017). To prepare the library, the immunoSEQ multiplex PCR assay was applied. Not all clones reach the TCRdb copy of this immuneACCESS table, which keeps in-frame sequences only. Checked studies attribute under half of the gap to unresolved V genes and leave the rest unexplained. The sample table shows under 150,000 clones, and around 84% are seen once. Of the sample, less than 9% is held by the ten largest clones. The sequenced sample consisted of PBMCs. These receptors originate from a man aged 18 to 29 in good health and CMV-seropositive.

The chain links TRBV19 to TRBJ2-1; 7 nucleotides agree with TRBD1. The CDR3 length is 12 residues. The V gene end was trimmed by 9 bases and the J gene end by 5 bases; junction bases not matched to a gene: 4. The germline CDR1 and CDR2 sequences are LNHDA and SQIVND (reference sequence). The CDR3 nucleotides read TGTGCCAGCCGGACAGGTAACAATGAGCAGTTCTTC. Protein: CASRTGNNEQFF.

The chain combines TRBV2 with TRBJ2-6; possible D gene TRBD2, 7 bases. The CDR3 extends over 20 amino acids. Trimming took off 2 bases at V and 2 bases at J, with 22 bases between the two ends. Germline values: CDR1 SNHLY, CDR2 FYNNEI. CDR3 nucleotides: TGTGCCAGCAGTGAAAAGGAAAACCGGGGGGCAAGAACTGGGGCCAACGTCCTGACTTTC. Amino acid sequence: CASSEKENRGARTGANVLTF. Together with reference TRBV2 and TRBJ2-6, the CDR3 gives the full variable domain: EPEVTQTPSHQVTQMGQEVILRCVPISNHLYFYWYRQILGQKVEFLVSFYNNEISEKSEIFDDQFSVERPDGSNFTLKIRSTKLEDSAMYFCASSEKENRGARTGANVLTFGAGSRLTVL.

V usage is TRBV7-3 and J usage is TRBJ2-1; TRBD1 aligns across 12 bases. V was clipped by 5 bases and J by 9 bases; unmatched bases: 5. The CDR3 runs 14 residues. Germline CDR1 and CDR2: SGHTA and FQGTGA. This CDR3 is CASSLGDRGREQFF. The CDR3 region has the DNA TGTGCCAGCAGCCTAGGGGACAGGGGGCGTGAGCAGTTCTTC.

V and J are TRBV27 and TRBJ2-1, with 10 nucleotides matching TRBD1. CDR3 length: 16 amino acids. Germline V gene sequence: CDR1 MNHEY, CDR2 SMNVEV (reference sequence). V shed 6 bases, J shed 13 bases, and the junction held 18 bases outside the gene matches. CDR3 loop: CASSKPGTGVSVGQFF. The CDR3 DNA reads TGTGCCAGCAGCAAACCTGGGACAGGGGTTTCGGTGGGTCAGTTCTTC.

CDR3 region: CAEWSEAFF. CDR3 DNA: TGTGCGGAGTGGTCTGAAGCTTTCTTT. J is TRBJ1-1 and V is TRBV21-1. TRBV21-1 is described as a pseudogene. The CDR3 covers 9 residues.

The chain joins TRBV7-6 to TRBJ2-3, with 10 bases lining up with TRBD2. The V and J ends lost 5 bases and 6 bases, in that order; junction bases with no gene match: 5. The CDR3 covers 14 residues. The germline V gene encodes CDR1 SGHVS and CDR2 FNYEAQ. The CDR3 DNA sequence: TGTGCCAGCAGCAGGAGCGGGGGGGGCGATACGCAGTATTTT. Protein product: CASSRSGGGDTQYF.

This clone was seen a handful of times. The gene calls are TRBV19 and TRBJ2-1; 8 bases fit TRBD1. This CDR3 comprises 14 residues. V gave up 6 bases and J gave up 5 bases; unmatched junction bases: 6. Germline loops: CDR1 LNHDA, CDR2 SQIVND (reference sequence). Here the CDR3 DNA reads TGTGCCAGTAGGCCAGGGGACAGGAACAATGAGCAGTTCTTC. Amino acids: CASRPGDRNNEQFF.

V gene TRBV7-2 combines with J gene TRBJ2-2; TRBD2 matches at 13 bases. CDR3 length equals 18 residues. V lost 2 bases, J lost 8 bases, and 11 bases stayed unmatched. In germline, CDR1 is SGHTA, CDR2 FQGNSA. The CDR3 region is CASSLQGLAGEWDGELFF. CDR3 nucleotide sequence: TGTGCCAGCAGCTTACAAGGACTAGCGGGAGAATGGGATGGGGAGCTGTTTTTT.

The genes are TRBV14 and TRBJ2-1; 10 nucleotides agree with TRBD2. Germline assignment: CDR1 SGHDN and CDR2 FVKESK. The CDR3 sequence is 16 residues long. Trimming cost V 2 bases and J 4 bases; bases outside gene matches: 5. The CDR3 region is CASSQISGGLYNEQFF. The CDR3 DNA follows: TGTGCCAGCAGCCAAATTAGCGGGGGGCTTTACAATGAGCAGTTCTTC.

The CDR3 nucleotides read TGTGCCAGCAGCTTAGTCTCCCTCAATGAGCAGTTCTTC. Protein: CASSLVSLNEQFF. This chain connects TRBV7-2 to TRBJ2-1; D gene unclear. With 1 base removed from V and 6 bases from J, the gap between germline ends came to 7 bases. This CDR3 spans 13 amino acids. Per the germline V gene, CDR1 is SGHTA and CDR2 is FQGNSA.

The rearrangement uses TRBV7-9 and TRBJ2-1; the match to TRBD2 covers 7 bases. Trimming cost V 2 bases and J 6 bases; bases outside gene matches: 7. This CDR3 region has 15 residues. Germline CDR1 is SEHNR and CDR2 is FQNEAQ (reference sequence). The CDR3 reads CASSLTSGIPNEQFF. CDR3 bases: TGTGCCAGCAGCTTAACCAGCGGGATACCCAATGAGCAGTTCTTC. The whole variable domain, filled in from reference TRBV7-9 and TRBJ2-1, reads DTGVSQNPRHKITKRGQNVTFRCDPISEHNRLYWYRQTLGQGPEFLTYFQNEAQLEKSRLLSDRFSAERPKGSFSTLEIQRTEQGDSAMYLCASSLTSGIPNEQFFGPGTRLTVL.

The chain employs TRBV30 and TRBJ1-2, with 7 nucleotides matching TRBD1. The length of the CDR3 is 15 residues. Germline trimming cut 8 bases from V and 8 bases from J; bases unmatched to any gene: 20. Germline CDR1 GTSNPN, CDR2 SVGIG (reference sequence). This CDR3 reads CARRRTGSPGEGYTF. The CDR3 bases are TGTGCCCGACGACGGACAGGCAGCCCCGGAGAGGGCTACACCTTC.

As for this clone: A read error may account for a junction end that differs from germline. V usage is TRBV27 and J usage is TRBJ1-2, with 7 bases identical to TRBD1. This CDR3 spans 16 amino acids. Germline V gene data show CDR1 as MNHEY and CDR2 as SMNVEV (reference sequence). DNA of the CDR3: TGTGCCAGCAGCTTATTGGCCCAGGGGGCTAACTATGGCTACACCTTC. This sequence encodes CASSLLAQGANYGYTF.

This clone was seen just once. The rearrangement joins TRBV7-9 to TRBJ2-7; the match to TRBD1 covers 8 bases. V gave up 1 base and J gave up 4 bases; unmatched junction bases: 6. Germline lookup yields CDR1 SEHNR and CDR2 FQNEAQ (reference sequence). The CDR3 length is 15 residues. The CDR3 nucleotides read TGTGCCAGCAGCTTAGGGGGACAGGTGACGTACGAGCAGTACTTC. Protein sequence: CASSLGGQVTYEQYF.

This clone has more than one count but fewer than ten. J is TRBJ1-5 and V is TRBV6-1, with D perhaps TRBD1 (5 bases). V lost 1 base to trimming and J lost 0 bases, with 7 bases between them. The CDR3 is 15 residues long. Germline assignment: CDR1 MNHNS and CDR2 SASEGT. The DNA for the CDR3 is TGTGCCAGCAGTGAAGTCGGACATAGCAATCAGCCCCAGCATTTT. Translating it yields CASSEVGHSNQPQHF.

The chain uses TRBV2 and TRBJ1-2; 12 bases match TRBD1. Unmatched junction bases numbered 5, after V lost 6 bases and J lost 6 bases. There are 14 residues in the CDR3. The germline V gene has CDR1 SNHLY and CDR2 FYNNEI. CDR3 sequence: CASRDGTGGNGYTF. The CDR3 DNA sequence: TGTGCCAGCAGGGATGGGACAGGGGGCAATGGCTACACCTTC. Complete variable domain (other parts from reference TRBV2 and TRBJ1-2): EPEVTQTPSHQVTQMGQEVILRCVPISNHLYFYWYRQILGQKVEFLVSFYNNEISEKSEIFDDQFSVERPDGSNFTLKIRSTKLEDSAMYFCASRDGTGGNGYTFGSGTRLTVV.

The chain couples TRBV27 to TRBJ2-4; no clear D. The germline V and J ends were trimmed by 1 base and 8 bases, with 9 bases remaining between them. Germline V gene lookup returns CDR1 MNHEY and CDR2 SMNVEV (reference sequence). The length of the CDR3 is 13 residues. The CDR3 sequence is CASSLLNGDIQYF. CDR3 nucleotides: TGTGCCAGCAGTTTATTAAACGGAGACATTCAGTACTTC.

The chain recombines TRBV5-1 with TRBJ2-5; 10 bases are a match to TRBD1. Germline trimming cut 3 bases from V and 4 bases from J; bases unmatched to any gene: 3. Germline V gives CDR1 SGHRS, CDR2 YFSETQ. The CDR3 consists of 14 residues. For the CDR3, the DNA is TGCGCCAGCAGCTCACGGGACAGGGGAGAGACCCAGTACTTC. It specifies CASSSRDRGETQYF. Full variable domain (remainder filled in from reference TRBV5-1 and TRBJ2-5): KAGVTQTPRYLIKTRGQQVTLSCSPISGHRSVSWYQQTPGQGLQFLFEYFSETQRNKGNFPGRFSGRQFSNSRSEMNVSTLELGDSALYLCASSSRDRGETQYFGPGTRLLVL.

V and J are TRBV5-1 and TRBJ2-1, with 11 nucleotides matching TRBD2. The length of the CDR3 is 20 residues. V lost 1 base, J lost 7 bases, and 19 bases stayed unmatched. CDR1 is SGHRS and CDR2 is YFSETQ in the germline V gene. This CDR3 reads CASSLLPGQGGSGRANEQFF. The CDR3 bases are TGCGCCAGCAGCTTGCTGCCGGGACAGGGCGGTAGCGGGAGGGCAAATGAGCAGTTCTTC.

This sequence joins TRBV11-2 and TRBJ1-2; 7 nucleotides match TRBD1. The V gene's germline CDR1 is SGHAT and CDR2 FQNNGV. The CDR3 has 19 residues. Trimming removed 0 bases from V and 6 bases from J; junction bases left unmatched: 19. The CDR3 nucleotides are TGTGCCAGCAGCTTAGAGGACGGGACAGCACTTCCCGTTTACGATGGCTACACCTTC. It specifies CASSLEDGTALPVYDGYTF.

The J gene is TRBJ2-3, the V gene TRBV2; 12 bases match TRBD1. Per the germline V gene, CDR1 is SNHLY and CDR2 is FYNNEI. Germline trimming cut 6 bases from V and 4 bases from J; bases unmatched to any gene: 5. The CDR3 totals 15 residues. As DNA, the CDR3 is TGTGCCAGCAGGGGGACAGGGGGCCGAGCAGATACGCAGTATTTT. Residues: CASRGTGGRADTQYF.

This clone appeared a single time. The chain employs TRBV5-1 and TRBJ2-7; the D gene is possibly TRBD1 (6 bases). V lost 4 bases, J lost 4 bases, and 18 bases lay in between. Germline V lookup: CDR1 SGHRS, CDR2 YFSETQ. The CDR3 consists of 15 residues. CDR3 coding DNA: TGCGCCAGCAGCGATACTTCCGGGACACAGTACGAGCAGTACTTC. As protein: CASSDTSGTQYEQYF.

This chain joins TRBV30 and TRBJ1-5; possibly TRBD1 for D (6 bases). Germline V gene lookup returns CDR1 GTSNPN and CDR2 SVGIG (reference sequence). Trimming took 0 bases from V and 7 from J, leaving 10 bases between them. The CDR3 loop spans 13 amino acids. CDR3: CAWSVSGGQPQHF. In nucleotides, the CDR3 is TGTGCCTGGAGTGTAAGCGGGGGCCAGCCCCAGCATTTT.

This rearrangement joins TRBV11-2 to TRBJ2-2; D gene unclear. Germline V gene sequence: CDR1 SGHAT, CDR2 FQNNGV. The CDR3 covers 13 residues. Trimming shortened V by 5 bases and J by 6 bases, and 10 bases separated the two germline ends. CDR3 nucleotides: TGTGCCAGCAGCATTAGCCCCCCCGGGGAGCTGTTTTTT. Protein sequence: CASSISPPGELFF.

The sample holds one count of this clone. The V call is TRBV11-2, the J call TRBJ2-7, with TRBD2 as a possible D gene (5 bases). The ends were cut back, 8 bases at V and 13 bases at J, with 18 bases in the middle. There are 11 residues in the CDR3. Germline CDR1 SGHAT, CDR2 FQNNGV. CDR3 region: CASGDSELNYF. As DNA, the CDR3 is TGTGCCAGCGGAGATAGCGAGTTGAATTACTTC.

This clone showed up just once. The chain couples TRBV30 to TRBJ2-7; tentatively, D is TRBD1 (6 bases). The CDR3 is 10 amino acids. The germline gives CDR1 GTSNPN, CDR2 SVGIG (reference sequence). Trimming pared 1 base from V and 10 bases from J, leaving 8 bases between. CDR3 sequence reads: CAWSGTVQYF. The DNA for the CDR3 is TGTGCCTGGAGTGGGACAGTTCAGTACTTC.